Below are 14 T cell receptor beta chains sequenced from a single sample in a study of blood T cell repertoires in COVID-19 (dated by TCRdb to about 2020). Receptor libraries were prepared by the immunoSEQ multiplex PCR assay. What TCRdb holds here is the immuneACCESS table cut down to in-frame rearrangements. Part of the clones is not present; checked against another copy, under half of the missing clones reflect an unresolved V gene, and the others are unexplained. The sample has some 300,000 clones on record, roughly 86% of them singletons. The ten largest clones take up approximately 2.9% of the sample. The sequenced sample consisted of PBMCs or T cells enriched from blood (not recorded which). The receptor source for this set is a woman in her forties or fifties who had been exposed to COVID-19.

This rearrangement joins TRBV6-5 to TRBJ2-3, with D perhaps TRBD2 (6 bases). In germline, CDR1 is MNHEY, CDR2 SVGAGI. The CDR3 extends over 15 amino acids. Trimming left V 7 bases short and J 0 bases short, with 14 bases between. The CDR3 sequence: CASIARGGSTDTQYF. As DNA, the CDR3 is TGTGCCAGCATTGCCCGGGGAGGTAGCACAGATACGCAGTATTTT.

The chain couples TRBV19 to TRBJ2-3; 14 bases fit TRBD2. Unmatched junction bases numbered 13, after V lost 2 bases and J lost 0 bases. The CDR3 length is 21 residues. Germline CDR1 is LNHDA and CDR2 is SQIVND (reference sequence). DNA of the CDR3: TGTGCCAGTAGTATAATTCATGGACTAGCGGGGGGTGGGCGAAGCACAGATACGCAGTATTTT. Translated: CASSIIHGLAGGGRSTDTQYF.

This clone was counted only a few times. The chain recombines TRBV19 with TRBJ2-2, with D perhaps matching TRBD2 (6 bases). This CDR3 is built from 14 residues. The V gene lost 5 bases and the J gene lost 5 bases, with 12 bases spanning the gap. Germline loops: CDR1 LNHDA, CDR2 SQIVND (reference sequence). The CDR3 bases are TGTGCCAGTAGTTTGTTGGAGGGTACCGGGGAGCTGTTTTTT. Protein product: CASSLLEGTGELFF.

J is TRBJ1-2 and V is TRBV3-1 (or the pseudogene TRBV3-2); 9 positions match TRBD1. V gave up 4 bases and J gave up 8 bases; unmatched junction bases: 8. Per germline, CDR1 LGHDT and CDR2 YNNKEL (reference sequence). The CDR3 has 14 amino acids. The CDR3 coding sequence is TGTGCCAGCAGCCCGGGGACAGGGCTTATCGGCTACACCTTC. Translated: CASSPGTGLIGYTF.

The rearrangement joins TRBV10-3 to TRBJ2-4; 11 nucleotides agree with TRBD2. The CDR3 extends over 18 amino acids. The J segment lost 0 bases and the V segment lost 0 bases, leaving 4 bases of the junction unmatched. Germline V gene lookup returns CDR1 ENHRY and CDR2 SYGVKD. CDR3 sequence reads: CAISESWLAGGAKNIQYF. The DNA of the CDR3 is TGTGCCATCAGTGAGTCTTGGCTAGCGGGGGGAGCCAAAAACATTCAGTACTTC.

V is TRBV7-2 and J is TRBJ1-2; 7 bases match TRBD1. Unmatched junction bases numbered 1, after V lost 3 bases and J lost 0 bases. This CDR3 region has 14 residues. Germline V lookup: CDR1 SGHTA, CDR2 FQGNSA. CDR3 protein: CASSLGTANYGYTF. CDR3 in DNA: TGTGCCAGCAGCTTGGGGACAGCTAACTATGGCTACACCTTC.

The rearrangement links TRBV7-2 to TRBJ2-7; TRBD1 matches at 8 bases. Germline values: CDR1 SGHTA, CDR2 FQGNSA. The CDR3 totals 17 residues. The V and J ends lost 5 bases and 6 bases, in that order; junction bases with no gene match: 18. Written as DNA, the CDR3 is TGTGCCAGCAGCCTTCTTCCCGCGGGACAGGTGACCCTCGAGCAGTACTTC. Protein sequence: CASSLLPAGQVTLEQYF. The full variable domain, in which reference TRBV7-2 and TRBJ2-7 provide the parts outside the CDR3, is GAGVSQSPSNKVTEKGKDVELRCDPISGHTALYWYRQSLGQGLEFLIYFQGNSAPDKSGLPSDRFSAERTGGSVSTLTIQRTQQEDSAVYLCASSLLPAGQVTLEQYFGPGTRLTVT.

This clone was seen just once. DNA of the CDR3: TGTGCCAGCAGTTATGGCCTAGAAACTGAGCCCCTCCACTTT. This translates into CASSYGLETEPLHF. J is TRBJ1-6 and V is TRBV6-5; D not resolved. CDR1 and CDR2 from the germline V gene are MNHEY and SVGAGI. CDR3 length: 14 amino acids. V lost 3 bases, J lost 13 bases, and 16 bases lay in between.

The J gene is TRBJ2-3, the V gene TRBV24-1; TRBD1 agrees at 9 bases. J gave up 11 bases and V 3 bases, and 11 bases lay outside the gene matches. The CDR3 totals 15 residues. Looked up from germline, CDR1 is KGHDR and CDR2 is SFDVKD. The CDR3 bases are TGTGCCACCAGTGATCGTCCTGGGGCGGGACAGGGGCAGTATTTT. Residues: CATSDRPGAGQGQYF.

The rearrangement uses TRBV27 and TRBJ1-1, with a possible D match to TRBD1 (6 bases). The V and J ends lost 6 bases and 0 bases respectively, with 11 bases between them. There are 14 residues in the CDR3. The germline gives CDR1 MNHEY, CDR2 SMNVEV (reference sequence). The CDR3 DNA sequence: TGTGCCAGCAGCAGGACAGCATTGAACACTGAAGCTTTCTTT. Amino acid sequence: CASSRTALNTEAFF.

The chain is built from TRBV5-1 and TRBJ2-1, with 9 nucleotides matching TRBD1. Germline lookup yields CDR1 SGHRS and CDR2 YFSETQ. V lost 6 bases to trimming and J lost 8 bases; unmatched junction nucleotides: 12. This CDR3 is built from 15 residues. Written as DNA, the CDR3 is TGCGCCAGCACGTTCCGGGACAGGGTCAGAGATGAGCAGTTCTTC. Amino acid sequence: CASTFRDRVRDEQFF. Combining the CDR3 with reference TRBV5-1 and TRBJ2-1 gives the whole variable domain KAGVTQTPRYLIKTRGQQVTLSCSPISGHRSVSWYQQTPGQGLQFLFEYFSETQRNKGNFPGRFSGRQFSNSRSEMNVSTLELGDSALYLCASTFRDRVRDEQFFGPGTRLTVL.

This clone was detected once. CDR3 nucleotides: TGTGCCAGCAGCCGCCAGGGGGCGGGGAACGAGCAGTACTTC. This translates into CASSRQGAGNEQYF. The chain joins TRBV5-6 to TRBJ2-7, with 8 bases lining up with TRBD1. Germline-derived CDR1 and CDR2 are SGHDT and YYEEEE. Trimming took 4 bases from V and 5 from J; bases not matched to a gene: 8. The CDR3 totals 14 residues.

The chain carries TRBV19 and TRBJ2-7, with 8 nucleotides matching TRBD1. The J segment lost 2 bases and the V segment lost 5 bases, leaving 8 bases of the junction unmatched. Germline CDR1 reads LNHDA; CDR2 reads SQIVND (reference sequence). The CDR3 spans 15 residues. CDR3 in amino acids: CASSYTGQDAYEQYF. The CDR3, as DNA: TGTGCCAGTAGTTACACGGGACAGGACGCCTACGAGCAGTACTTC. Supplemented by reference TRBV19 and TRBJ2-7, the full variable domain reads DGGITQSPKYLFRKEGQNVTLSCEQNLNHDAMYWYRQDPGQGLRLIYYSQIVNDFQKGDIAEGYSVSREKKESFPLTVTSAQKNPTAFYLCASSYTGQDAYEQYFGPGTRLTVT.

CDR3 amino acids: CASKMDRGGNQPQHF. The CDR3 coding sequence is TGTGCCAGCAAAATGGACAGGGGCGGGAATCAGCCCCAGCATTTT. The rearrangement joins TRBV2 to TRBJ1-5; 9 bases match TRBD1. The junction had 8 bases not matched to a gene; V was cut back by 7 bases and J by 4 bases. The length of the CDR3 is 15 residues. Looked up from germline, CDR1 is SNHLY and CDR2 is FYNNEI.